The table lists the clone carrying this T cell receptor beta chain with many counts. What it binds is unknown. As for time point: newly diagnosed GD, antithyroid drugs for less than 3 months. The TCR library was prepared using RNA isolated from PBMCs. This sample is drawn from a study of regulatory T cells in long-lasting Graves disease. Turning to the study itself: New Graves' disease cases had less than 3 months of antithyroid drugs. General study findings and limits: Whereas new patients shared some 990 public clonotypes, persistent patients shared more, at about 2,500. Small sample size may have lowered accuracy.

V was pared by 5 bases and J by 8 bases, with 18 bases between. The germline V gene encodes CDR1 KGHSH and CDR2 LQKENI. This CDR3 region has 14 residues. Assembly of TCR beta libraries relied on iRepertoire HTBI primers together with Arm-PCR of CDR3 regions. TCRdb redid the calling of the multiplex PCR reads with MiXCR, one entry per CDR3 protein. There are under 250,000 distinct CDR3 sequences in the sample; roughly a fifth occur only once, and over 9.5% lies in the top ten. These data are also associated with another study on T cells in Graves' hyperthyroidism and ophthalmopathy. That work adds: Ophthalmopathy cases were set apart from stable hyperthyroidism by a 13 V-J model.

The chain joins TRBV18 to TRBJ1-2; D possibly corresponds to TRBD1 (6 bases). The receptor was isolated from a woman aged 25 to 39 with Graves disease. This sample comprised peripheral blood mononuclear cells (PBMCs), obtained at new diagnosis, from a patient treated with antithyroid drugs. In nucleotides, the CDR3 is TGTGCCAGCTCATCCAACAGGGACCATGGCGGCTACACCTTC. Protein product: CASSSNRDHGGYTF.